This record looks at one T cell receptor (beta chain) sequence and its context. This sample was included in a study of shared clonotypes between healthy human individuals. Germline V CDR1 and CDR2: SGHTA, FQGNSA. The CDR3 has 14 residues. V was trimmed by 1 base and J by 6 bases, leaving 13 bases between them. Only in-frame clones appear in the TCRdb table, and some are missing; sequencing was by immunoSEQ multiplex PCR. The top ten hold 0.36% of the sample, which has approximately 2.5 million clones, more than 85% seen once. This rearrangement joins TRBV7-2 to TRBJ2-7; the D gene is possibly TRBD2 (5 bases). The sample taken for sequencing was naive CD4+ T cells from PBMCs. Subset noted: CD45RA+ positively selected. The sequence was collected from a man aged 18 to 30 in good health. Some clones in this sample may be carry-over from other donors' samples. The CDR3 DNA sequence: TGTGCCAGCAGCTTAGGAGCGGACTTACTCGAGCAGTACTTC. This codes for CASSLGADLLEQYF.